Listed below are T cell receptor beta chains from one sample, sequenced in a study of regulatory T cells in long-lasting Graves disease. TCRdb processed the multiplex PCR reads anew with MiXCR; each CDR3 protein has one entry. The repertoire holds hundreds of thousands of distinct CDR3 sequences, around 15% seen once, with 15% to 20% in the top ten. These data are also associated with another study on T cells in Graves' hyperthyroidism and ophthalmopathy.

The source was peripheral blood mononuclear cells (PBMCs), collected at new diagnosis, from a patient treated with antithyroid drugs. The receptors were sampled from a woman aged 25 to 39 with Graves disease. Each CDR3 is given with its conserved first and last residue. The order of the fields is clone size, J gene, D gene, V gene, CDR3 DNA, CDR3 protein. The D gene is left open where the match is weak. The size of a clone is reported for some rows only, either as once, few or many, or as a class for expanded clones.

many,TRBJ1-5,-,TRBV7-3,TGTGCCAGCAGCTTAACGTCAGGGTTTGATCAGCCCCAGCATTTT,CASSLTSGFDQPQHF
many,TRBJ1-1,-,TRBV12-5,TGTGCTAGTGCTCTCCCGGGGTCTGAAGCTTTCTTT,CASALPGSEAFF
many,TRBJ2-3,TRBD2,TRBV6-1,TGTGCCAGCCGCGGGAGGGCCGACGATACGCAGTATTTT,CASRGRADDTQYF
-,TRBJ2-2,-,TRBV20-1,TGCAGTGCCGTATACACCGGGGAGCTGTTTTTT,CSAVYTGELFF
many,TRBJ2-5,-,TRBV6-1,TGTGCCAGCAGCTCCCTGGGAAGCGGCCAAGAGACCCAGTACTTC,CASSSLGSGQETQYF
few,TRBJ2-2,-,TRBV6-1,TGTGCCAGCAGTGAATTAATGCCGGAGGGCACCGGGGAGCTGTTTTTT,CASSELMPEGTGELFF
-,TRBJ2-2,-,TRBV6-2/TRBV6-3,TGTGCCCCGCGAGTTGGCGGGGAGCTGTTTTTT,CAPRVGGELFF
few,TRBJ2-2,TRBD1,TRBV6-1,TGTGCCAGCAGACATAGGGACAGGAAGAACACCGGGGAGCTGTTTTTT,CASRHRDRKNTGELFF
many,TRBJ2-3,-,TRBV7-9,TGTGCCAGCAGCTTAAGGGGGGCAACAGATACGCAGTATTTT,CASSLRGATDTQYF
few,TRBJ2-5,-,TRBV27,TGTGCCAGCAGTTTACTGCGACTAGGGGTAACAGGGACCCAGTACTTC,CASSLLRLGVTGTQYF
many,TRBJ1-5,-,TRBV24-1,TGTGCCACCAGTGACAACAGGGACCAGCCCCAGCATTTT,CATSDNRDQPQHF
many,TRBJ2-5,-,TRBV20-1,TGCAGTGCTAGAGATTACGAGACCCAGTACTTC,CSARDYETQYF
many,TRBJ1-5,-,TRBV2,TGTGCCAGCAGTGAGGCGGGTAGCAATCAGCCCCAGCATTTT,CASSEAGSNQPQHF
few,TRBJ1-2,-,TRBV20-1,TGCAGTGCTAGGGAACAGGCACGACCCTATGGCTACACCTTC,CSAREQARPYGYTF
few,TRBJ2-1,TRBD2,TRBV5-1,TGCGCCAGCAGCAAATTCGGGTCAGCGGGAATAAGTGGCAATGAGCAGTTCTTC,CASSKFGSAGISGNEQFF
many,TRBJ2-7,-,TRBV12-3/TRBV12-4,TGTGCCAGCAGTTCCCAAGCCCACTACGAGCAGTACTTC,CASSSQAHYEQYF
-,TRBJ1-5,-,TRBV5-1,TGCGCCAGCAGCTTGGAAGGGGGTCTAGGCCAGCCCCAGCATTTT,CASSLEGGLGQPQHF
-,TRBJ2-1,TRBD2,TRBV27,TGTGCCAGCAGTTTGCCACGACTAGCGGGAGGGCCCCATGAGCAGTTCTTC,CASSLPRLAGGPHEQFF
many,TRBJ2-7,-,TRBV6-1,TGTGCCAGCAGCCCCAACTACTACGAGCAGTACTTC,CASSPNYYEQYF
many,TRBJ2-5,TRBD2,TRBV28,TGTGCCAGCATTTCTCCCCTCGGGCTAGCGGGAGAGACCCAGTACTTC,CASISPLGLAGETQYF
-,TRBJ1-1,-,TRBV5-1,TGCGCCAGCAGCTTGGTGGGGGGAGGGAAGACTGAAGCTTTCTTT,CASSLVGGGKTEAFF
few,TRBJ2-3,-,TRBV19,TGTGCCAGTAGACTTTCTAGTGCCGGGACAGATACGCAGTATTTT,CASRLSSAGTDTQYF
-,TRBJ2-2,-,TRBV12-3/TRBV12-4,TGTGCCAGCAGTTTCGGGTGGCGGGAGCTGTTTTTT,CASSFGWRELFF
-,TRBJ2-2,-,TRBV6-1,TGTGCCAGCAGTAGGAGGGCTGTTGAGGGGCCCGGGGAGCTGTTTTTT,CASSRRAVEGPGELFF
many,TRBJ1-4,-,TRBV28,TGTGCCAGCTCCAACAGTCGACGAAGACTGTTTTTT,CASSNSRRRLFF
few,TRBJ2-5,TRBD1,TRBV7-9,TGTGCCAGCAGTCTAGACAGGGAAACGGAGACCCAGTACTTC,CASSLDRETETQYF
-,TRBJ2-1,TRBD2,TRBV25-1,TGTGCCAGCAGTATGATAGCGGGAGGGCCCCCGTTCTTC,CASSMIAGGPPFF
-,TRBJ1-2,-,TRBV15,TGTGCCACCAGCAGAGATCCGGGTCCGGGTGGCTACACCTTC,CATSRDPGPGGYTF
-,TRBJ2-7,-,TRBV4-1,TGCGCCAGCAGCCAAGAATCGATCAGCGGATACGAGCAGTACTTC,CASSQESISGYEQYF
few,TRBJ2-5,-,TRBV12-3/TRBV12-4,TGTGCCGGCAGTTTTTCGGGGGGCGCGGGAGAGACCCAGTACTTC,CAGSFSGGAGETQYF
few,TRBJ2-5,-,TRBV20-1,TGCAGTGCTAGAGATCAGAGGGGAGAGACCCAGTACTTC,CSARDQRGETQYF
many,TRBJ1-5,TRBD1,TRBV20-1,TGCAGTGCTCAGACAGGGGGCGGTTATAGCAATCAGCCCCAGCATTTT,CSAQTGGGYSNQPQHF
-,TRBJ1-2,-,TRBV18,TGTGCCAGCTCATCCAGGGAAGACTCTGGCTACACCTTC,CASSSREDSGYTF
many,TRBJ2-1,TRBD1,TRBV10-3,TGTGCCATCAGGGGGGACAGCTCCTACAATGAGCAGTTCTTC,CAIRGDSSYNEQFF
many,TRBJ2-1,TRBD2,TRBV11-3,TGTGCCAGCAGCTTAGATGGGAGGGAGGGCGAGCAGTTCTTC,CASSLDGREGEQFF
once,TRBJ1-1,-,TRBV20-1,TGCATAGAACAGGGAAACACTGAAGCTTTCTTT,CIEQGNTEAFF
many,TRBJ1-2,-,TRBV6-1,TGTGCCAGCAGCACCGCGCGGGGCCGGAGAGACTATGGCTACACCTTC,CASSTARGRRDYGYTF
many,TRBJ2-7,-,TRBV28,TGTGCCAGCAGTCGGGACCTACGGGTCTACGAGCAGTACTTC,CASSRDLRVYEQYF
many,TRBJ1-1,-,TRBV2,TGTGCCAGCAGCTTAGGAGGGTACATGAACACTGAAGCTTTCTTT,CASSLGGYMNTEAFF
-,TRBJ1-1,-,TRBV29-1,TGCAGCGTTGATGCCCAGGGCGGGCTGATTGAAGCTTTCTTT,CSVDAQGGLIEAFF
-,TRBJ1-2,-,TRBV6-2/TRBV6-3,TGTGCCAGCAGTGGGGGGGGGGCTAGATATGGCTACACCTTC,CASSGGGARYGYTF
-,TRBJ2-5,-,TRBV6-5,TGTGCCAGCAGTTACTCTAGGACCCAAGAGACCCAGTACTTC,CASSYSRTQETQYF
many,TRBJ2-3,-,TRBV2,TGTGCCAGCAGCCACTCGGGCATGGTTGGCACAGATACGCAGTATTTT,CASSHSGMVGTDTQYF